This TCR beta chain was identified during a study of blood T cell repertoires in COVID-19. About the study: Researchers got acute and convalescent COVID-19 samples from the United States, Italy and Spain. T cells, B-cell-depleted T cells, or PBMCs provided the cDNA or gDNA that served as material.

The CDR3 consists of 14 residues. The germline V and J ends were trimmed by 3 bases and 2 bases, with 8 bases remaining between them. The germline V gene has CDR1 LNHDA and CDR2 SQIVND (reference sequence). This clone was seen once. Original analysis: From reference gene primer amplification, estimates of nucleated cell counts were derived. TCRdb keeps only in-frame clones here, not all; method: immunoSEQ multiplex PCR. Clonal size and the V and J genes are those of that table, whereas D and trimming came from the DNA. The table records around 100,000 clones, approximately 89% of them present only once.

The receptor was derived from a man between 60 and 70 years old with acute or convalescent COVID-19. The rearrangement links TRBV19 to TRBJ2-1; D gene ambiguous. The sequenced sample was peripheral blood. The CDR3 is CASSISRAYNEQFF. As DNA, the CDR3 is TGTGCCAGTAGTATCTCGAGAGCCTACAATGAGCAGTTCTTC.